Below are 10 T cell receptor beta chains sequenced from a single sample in a study of identical twins. TCRdb re-derived calls from the 5' RACE reads in MiXCR, one entry per CDR3 protein. Of a few hundred thousand distinct CDR3 sequences in the sample, roughly 10% are singletons; the top ten hold approximately 6.5%. A further study also used this sample, focusing on yellow fever vaccine responses in identical twins.

The sequencing input was CD8+ T cells sorted from blood. The receptors stem from a woman between 18 and 30 years old in good health.

This clonotype was counted between two and nine times. The V gene is TRBV2, the J gene TRBJ2-7; D possibly uses TRBD1 or TRBD2 (7 bases each). The CDR3 consists of 15 residues. V was trimmed by 5 bases and J by 0 bases, leaving 14 bases between them. CDR1 and CDR2 (germline): SNHLY, FYNNEI. CDR3 DNA sequence: TGTGCCAGCAGTCAGGGGGGGGCCAGCTCCTACGAGCAGTACTTC. This encodes CASSQGGASSYEQYF. The whole variable domain, filled in from reference TRBV2 and TRBJ2-7, reads EPEVTQTPSHQVTQMGQEVILRCVPISNHLYFYWYRQILGQKVEFLVSFYNNEISEKSEIFDDQFSVERPDGSNFTLKIRSTKLEDSAMYFCASSQGGASSYEQYFGPGTRLTVT.

This clonotype was seen a few times. V and J are TRBV5-1 and TRBJ2-1, with 9 bases fitting TRBD1. With V trimmed by 1 base and J by 7 bases, 6 bases remained unmatched. Per the germline V gene, CDR1 is SGHRS and CDR2 is YFSETQ. CDR3 size: 15 residues. CDR3 sequence reads: CASSLWTGVSNEQFF. CDR3 bases: TGCGCCAGCAGCTTGTGGACAGGGGTTTCGAATGAGCAGTTCTTC.

In its sample, this clonotype was seen many times. The rearrangement uses TRBV12-3 or TRBV12-4 and TRBJ2-3; the D is unclear. The ends were cut back, 3 bases at V and 3 bases at J, with 16 bases in the middle. This CDR3 has 16 amino acids. The CDR3 reads CASSFLATKSTDTQYF. The CDR3 nucleotides are TGTGCCAGCAGTTTTTTGGCCACGAAGAGTACAGATACGCAGTATTTT.

This clonotype was detected many times. The chain is built from TRBV7-9 and TRBJ2-1; D gene uncertain. The CDR3 has 17 amino acids. CDR1 is SEHNR and CDR2 is FQNEAQ in the germline V gene (reference sequence). Trimming cost V 4 bases and J 4 bases, with 20 bases left between them. CDR3 sequence: CASSSPRPGQGYNEQFF. CDR3 in DNA: TGTGCCAGCAGCTCCCCTCGGCCCGGGCAAGGATACAATGAGCAGTTCTTC. The variable domain in full, completed from reference TRBV7-9 and TRBJ2-1, reads DTGVSQNPRHKITKRGQNVTFRCDPISEHNRLYWYRQTLGQGPEFLTYFQNEAQLEKSRLLSDRFSAERPKGSFSTLEIQRTEQGDSAMYLCASSSPRPGQGYNEQFFGPGTRLTVL.

The sample holds a few counts of this clonotype. The V gene is TRBV30, the J gene TRBJ2-1; 9 bases match TRBD1. Per germline, CDR1 GTSNPN and CDR2 SVGIG (reference sequence). V lost 1 base, J lost 6 bases, and 7 bases stayed unmatched. The CDR3 contains 15 residues. For the CDR3, the DNA is TGTGCCTGGAGTGGGAACCGGGACAGGGTCAATGAGCAGTTCTTC. Protein sequence: CAWSGNRDRVNEQFF. Supplemented by reference TRBV30 and TRBJ2-1, the full variable domain reads SQTIHQWPATLVQPVGSPLSLECTVEGTSNPNLYWYRQAAGRGLQLLFYSVGIGQISSEVPQNLSASRPQDRQFILSSKKLLLSDSGFYLCAWSGNRDRVNEQFFGPGTRLTVL.

A few counts support this clonotype. V usage is TRBV2 and J usage is TRBJ2-7; a weak D match, TRBD1 (6 bases). Trimming left V 6 bases short and J 3 bases short, with 12 bases between. The CDR3 covers 13 residues. CDR1 SNHLY and CDR2 FYNNEI come from the germline V gene. DNA of the CDR3: TGTGCCAGCAGAGGACAGCAAAACTACGAGCAGTACTTC. Translated, it gives CASRGQQNYEQYF.

This clonotype turned up a few times. V gene TRBV27 combines with J gene TRBJ2-1; weak D call: TRBD2 (6 bases). Germline V gene lookup returns CDR1 MNHEY and CDR2 SMNVEV (reference sequence). Trimming stripped 7 bases from V and 5 bases from J, with 15 bases between. CDR3 length: 14 amino acids. The CDR3 region has the DNA TGTGCCAGCACGCCGCGGGGTCACCACAATGAGCAGTTCTTC. Translation: CASTPRGHHNEQFF.

This clonotype came up a few times. V and J are TRBV24-1 and TRBJ2-7, with D uncertain. The CDR3 runs to 14 residues. CDR1 and CDR2 (germline): KGHDR, SFDVKD. V lost 4 bases, J lost 2 bases, and 11 bases lay in between. CDR3 nucleotides: TGTGCCACCAGTGACTCTACAACCACCTACGAGCAGTACTTC. Its translation: CATSDSTTTYEQYF.

At least ten counts were recorded for this clonotype. The chain employs TRBV12-3 or TRBV12-4 and TRBJ1-2; D not certain. The CDR3 sequence is 13 residues long. The ends were cut back, 1 base at V and 5 bases at J, with 8 bases in the middle. CDR3 sequence reads: CASSLGLPYGYTF. For the CDR3, the DNA is TGTGCCAGCAGTTTAGGGCTTCCTTATGGCTACACCTTC.

This clonotype was seen a handful of times. Possible read error: a much larger clone is one base away. The V call is TRBV7-9, the J call TRBJ2-7; 8 bases map to TRBD1. This CDR3 contains 13 residues. Losses at the gene ends were 1 base for V and 5 bases for J; bases not matched to a gene: 1. Germline-derived CDR1 and CDR2 are SEHNR and FQNEAQ (reference sequence). CDR3 bases: TGTGCCAGCAGCTTAGGGGGACAGGACGAGCAGTACTTC. It is translated as CASSLGGQDEQYF.